The clone carrying this T cell receptor beta chain was counted between two and nine times. What it binds is unknown. This specimen comes from a study of response to subunit inactivated influenza vaccine. Broader study findings: The authors put forward the suggestion that each seasonal influenza vaccination may bring in only a limited number of new T cells.

TCRdb itself ran the RT-PCR reads through MiXCR, one entry per CDR3 protein. Here the sample spans about 190,000 distinct CDR3 sequences, around 15% being singletons. The ends lost 1 base at V and 9 bases at J; junction bases unmatched: 5. The germline CDR1 and CDR2 sequences are SGHTA and FQGNSA. The length of the CDR3 is 14 residues. The rearrangement links TRBV7-2 to TRBJ2-1; 8 positions agree with TRBD2. The TCR was taken from a man over 45 who received an inactivated influenza vaccine. Specimen: CD8+ T cells sorted from PBMCs, collected 5 days after vaccination. The CDR3 protein is CASSLVVSGIEQFF. The DNA of the CDR3 is TGTGCCAGCAGCTTAGTGGTTAGCGGGATTGAGCAGTTCTTC.